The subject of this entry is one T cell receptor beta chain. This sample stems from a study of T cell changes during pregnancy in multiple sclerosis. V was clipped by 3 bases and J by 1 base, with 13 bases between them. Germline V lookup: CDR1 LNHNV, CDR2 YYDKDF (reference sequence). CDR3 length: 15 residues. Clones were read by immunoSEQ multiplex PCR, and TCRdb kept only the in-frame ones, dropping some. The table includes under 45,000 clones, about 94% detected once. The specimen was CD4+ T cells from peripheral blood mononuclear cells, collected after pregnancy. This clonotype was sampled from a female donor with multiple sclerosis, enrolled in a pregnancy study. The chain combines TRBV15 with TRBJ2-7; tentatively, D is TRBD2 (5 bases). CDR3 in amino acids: CATSSGGTASYEQYF. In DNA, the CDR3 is TGTGCCACCAGCAGCGGAGGCACTGCATCCTACGAGCAGTACTTC.